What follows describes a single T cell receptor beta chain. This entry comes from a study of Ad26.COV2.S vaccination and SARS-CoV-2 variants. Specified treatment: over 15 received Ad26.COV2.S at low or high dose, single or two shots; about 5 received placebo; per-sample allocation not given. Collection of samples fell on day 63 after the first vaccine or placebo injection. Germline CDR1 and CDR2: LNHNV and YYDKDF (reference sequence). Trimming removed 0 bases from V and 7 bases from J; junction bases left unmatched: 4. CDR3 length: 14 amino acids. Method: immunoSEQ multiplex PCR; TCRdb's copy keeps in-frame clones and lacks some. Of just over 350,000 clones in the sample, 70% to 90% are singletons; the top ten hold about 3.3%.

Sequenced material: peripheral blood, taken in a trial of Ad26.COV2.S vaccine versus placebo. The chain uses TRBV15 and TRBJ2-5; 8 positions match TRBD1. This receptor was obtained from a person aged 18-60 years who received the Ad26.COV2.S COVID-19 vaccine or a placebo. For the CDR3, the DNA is TGTGCCACCAGCAGAGAGGCAGGGGGCTGGACCCAGTACTTC. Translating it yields CATSREAGGWTQYF. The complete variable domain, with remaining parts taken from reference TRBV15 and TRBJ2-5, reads DAMVIQNPRYQVTQFGKPVTLSCSQTLNHNVMYWYQQKSSQAPKLLFHYYDKDFNNEADTPDNFQSRRPNTSFCFLDIRSPGLGDTAMYLCATSREAGGWTQYFGPGTRLLVL.